The T cell receptor beta chain described here comes from a study of T cells in Graves' hyperthyroidism and ophthalmopathy. This clonotype was found many times. The CDR3 totals 15 residues. V shed 3 bases and J shed 8 bases, with 16 bases lying between them. Amplified TCR beta CDR3 regions derived from RNA transcripts. Carried out on the TCR CDR3, a first-round RT-PCR used the HTBI primer set. TCRdb fed the multiplex PCR reads into MiXCR, producing one record per CDR3 protein. The sample has fewer than 850,000 distinct CDR3 sequences, 17% seen once. The clonotype comes from a man aged 50 to 60 with Graves' hyperthyroidism. Sequencing was done on a sample of blood. The rearrangement joins TRBV12-3 or TRBV12-4 to TRBJ1-4; a possible D gene is TRBD1 (5 bases). CDR3 sequence (DNA): TGTGCCAGCAGTTTTGATGGGACCAGGTTCGAAAAACTGTTTTTT. Translated: CASSFDGTRFEKLFF.